Listed here is a single TCR beta chain. This record belongs to a study of cytomegalovirus exposure and HLA in healthy donors. Produced via immunoSEQ multiplex PCR; TCRdb's table is partial and in-frame only. The sample includes 200,000 to 300,000 clones, about 88% of them seen just once. CDR1 and CDR2 (germline): SNHLY, FYNNEI. This CDR3 is 11 amino acids long. V lost 4 bases and J lost 7, with 5 bases in between. Sample: PBMCs. This receptor was taken from a man aged 18 to 30 in good health and CMV-seropositive. The rearrangement joins TRBV2 to TRBJ2-1; D not certain. The DNA of the CDR3 is TGTGCCAGCAGTGTGAGGAATGAGCAGTTCTTC. This encodes CASSVRNEQFF.